This TCR beta chain was retrieved from a study of cytomegalovirus exposure and HLA in healthy donors. The PCR ran on 60 Vbeta and 13 Jbeta primers. Profiling relied on immunoSEQ multiplex PCR, and the TCRdb table lists in-frame clones only, not all of them. The sample holds about 110,000 clones, roughly 80% seen once. With 8 bases clipped from V and 7 bases from J, the junction kept 4 bases outside the gene matches. Germline CDR1 and CDR2: SGHNT and YENEEA. CDR3 size: 12 residues. The material sequenced was PBMCs. This chain uses TRBV11-3 with TRBJ2-1; the match to TRBD2 covers 8 bases. The clonotype comes from a woman aged 40 to 55 in good health and CMV-seronegative. CDR3: CASGGTSNEQFF. DNA for the CDR3: TGTGCCAGCGGGGGGACTAGTAATGAGCAGTTCTTC.